The 20 T cell receptor beta chains listed next were all sequenced from one sample in a study of beta chain features in type 1 diabetes. The investigators reverse transcribed all of the isolated RNA, so they sequenced expressed TCRB transcripts. Sequenced by immunoSEQ multiplex PCR; TCRdb stores in-frame clones only, minus some. The repertoire holds over 150,000 clones, with around 7.8% as singletons. These receptors have no identified antigens. Findings and limits, study-wide: For Type 1 diabetes patients, all four CD4+ subsets carried TCRB CDR3s that were moderately but significantly shorter.

The source material was central memory CD4+ T cells from blood. These receptors came from a woman aged 40 to 50 with type 1 diabetes.

This clone was seen more than once but under ten times. This chain connects TRBV7-8 to TRBJ2-3, with TRBD1 as a possible D gene (5 bases). Trimming took 4 bases from V and 2 from J, leaving 13 bases between them. This CDR3 is 15 amino acids long. Germline CDR1 SGHVS, CDR2 FQNEAQ. Here the CDR3 reads CASSSKRQFTDTQYF. In DNA, the CDR3 is TGTGCCAGCAGCTCCAAACGACAGTTCACAGATACGCAGTATTTT.

This sequence joins TRBV5-1 and TRBJ1-2; D is uncertain. Germline lookup yields CDR1 SGHRS and CDR2 YFSETQ. The CDR3 totals 15 residues. Trimming left V 4 bases short and J 1 base short, with 14 bases between. The CDR3 region is CASSLLSADNYGYTF. Written as DNA, the CDR3 is TGCGCCAGCAGCCTACTCAGCGCGGATAACTATGGCTACACCTTC.

This clone came up a few times. The chain joins TRBV5-1 to TRBJ2-7, with 9 bases lining up with TRBD1. The CDR3 length is 16 residues. The ends lost 3 bases at V and 1 base at J; junction bases unmatched: 8. Germline V gives CDR1 SGHRS, CDR2 YFSETQ. Written as DNA, the CDR3 is TGCGCCAGCAGCTCGATAGGACAGGGGCAATCCTACGAGCAGTACTTC. It codes for CASSSIGQGQSYEQYF. The whole variable domain, filled in from reference TRBV5-1 and TRBJ2-7, reads KAGVTQTPRYLIKTRGQQVTLSCSPISGHRSVSWYQQTPGQGLQFLFEYFSETQRNKGNFPGRFSGRQFSNSRSEMNVSTLELGDSALYLCASSSIGQGQSYEQYFGPGTRLTVT.

This clone was picked up a small number of times. This chain links TRBV28 with TRBJ1-1, with 10 bases that match TRBD1. Germline assignment: CDR1 MDHEN and CDR2 SYDVKM. The CDR3 has 14 amino acids. J was trimmed by 4 bases and V by 8 bases; bases with no gene match: 7. The CDR3 sequence: CASVSGTGVTEAFF. The CDR3 nucleotides are TGTGCCAGCGTCTCCGGGACAGGGGTCACTGAAGCTTTCTTT.

The chain uses TRBV28 and TRBJ2-7; D possibly corresponds to TRBD1 (5 bases). The V gene lost 5 bases and the J gene lost 4 bases, with 18 bases spanning the gap. CDR3 length: 15 residues. Germline CDR1 is MDHEN and CDR2 is SYDVKM. The CDR3 region has the DNA TGTGCCAGCAGTACAACCCACCCGACAGAATACGAGCAGTACTTC. This gives the protein CASSTTHPTEYEQYF.

The chain is built from TRBV7-3 and TRBJ1-2; possible D gene TRBD1, 5 bases. V was clipped by 5 bases and J by 8 bases, with 21 bases between them. Germline V gene sequence: CDR1 SGHTA, CDR2 FQGTGA. CDR3 length equals 15 residues. CDR3 protein: CASSADGTPGRGYTF. CDR3 in DNA: TGTGCCAGCAGCGCCGACGGGACCCCAGGGAGGGGCTACACCTTC.

This chain uses TRBV6-5 with TRBJ2-1; 10 positions agree with TRBD1. Losses at the gene ends were 5 bases for V and 7 bases for J; bases not matched to a gene: 8. The CDR3 extends over 15 amino acids. Germline-derived CDR1 and CDR2 are MNHEY and SVGAGI. This chain's CDR3 is CASSPGQGYRNEQFF. The CDR3 nucleotides are TGTGCCAGCAGTCCGGGACAGGGGTATAGGAATGAGCAGTTCTTC.

This clone showed up just a few times. J is TRBJ1-4 and V is TRBV28; D perhaps matches TRBD1 (5 bases). CDR1 is MDHEN, CDR2 SYDVKM, per germline. The CDR3 sequence is 13 residues long. The V end lost 2 bases, the J end lost 6 bases, and 7 bases lay between the germline ends. The CDR3 region has the DNA TGTGCCAGCAGTTTAGTACAGGATGAAAAACTGTTTTTT. It is translated as CASSLVQDEKLFF.

This clone was recorded at least ten times. The J gene is TRBJ1-2, the V gene TRBV28; 12 bases are shared with TRBD1. The germline V gene has CDR1 MDHEN and CDR2 SYDVKM. J was trimmed by 2 bases and V by 10 bases; bases with no gene match: 8. This CDR3 is built from 15 residues. For the CDR3, the DNA is TGTGCCACCGAGGGGACAGGGGGCGAAAACTATGGCTACACCTTC. Protein: CATEGTGGENYGYTF.

This clone was found a few times. This sequence joins TRBV20-1 and TRBJ2-7; the D is unclear. CDR1 is DFQATT, CDR2 SNEGSKA, per germline (reference sequence). This CDR3 is 11 amino acids long. This CDR3 is CSQSRSYEQYF. The DNA for the CDR3 is TGCAGCCAATCCCGGTCATACGAGCAGTACTTC.

This clone was found a few times. This chain joins TRBV30 and TRBJ1-3; D is undetermined. Germline CDR1 reads GTSNPN; CDR2 reads SVGIG (reference sequence). V dropped 1 base and J dropped 0 bases, with 10 bases sitting between them. This CDR3 has 15 residues. The CDR3, as DNA: TGTGCCTGGAGTGGCCCCAACAGCTCTGGAAACACCATATATTTT. Translated: CAWSGPNSSGNTIYF.

This clone was picked up many times. The sample holds other DNA sequences that translate to the same CDR3. The V and J genes are TRBV7-2 and TRBJ2-7; D unresolved. The ends were cut back, 0 bases at V and 3 bases at J, with 6 bases in the middle. CDR1 and CDR2 from the germline V gene are SGHTA and FQGNSA. The CDR3 sequence is 13 residues long. CDR3 sequence reads: CASSLARSYEQYF. The CDR3 DNA reads as TGTGCCAGCAGCTTAGCGCGTAGCTACGAGCAGTACTTC.

The V call is TRBV14, the J call TRBJ1-1; 10 positions agree with TRBD1. The CDR3 has 13 amino acids. The J segment lost 5 bases and the V segment lost 5 bases, leaving 2 bases of the junction unmatched. The germline gives CDR1 SGHDN, CDR2 FVKESK. The CDR3 is CASSWDRGTEAFF. CDR3 DNA sequence: TGTGCCAGCAGCTGGGACAGGGGAACTGAAGCTTTCTTT.

As for this clone: The identical CDR3 is also encoded by other nucleotide sequences in the sample. The V gene is TRBV18, the J gene TRBJ1-4; D is unresolved. This CDR3 contains 13 residues. Germline V gene data show CDR1 as KGHSH and CDR2 as LQKENI. Trimming pared 2 bases from V and 7 bases from J, leaving 8 bases between. CDR3: CASSPLPGEKLFF. CDR3 DNA: TGTGCCAGCTCACCATTACCAGGTGAAAAACTGTTTTTT.

This clone has just a few counts. The chain carries TRBV6-5 and TRBJ2-3; D is undetermined. The CDR3 is 15 residues long. V shed 5 bases and J shed 0 bases, with 12 bases lying between them. Germline CDR1 is MNHEY and CDR2 is SVGAGI. Here the CDR3 DNA reads TGTGCCAGCAGTCTAGATCCGATTAGCACAGATACGCAGTATTTT. Residues: CASSLDPISTDTQYF.

This clone has only a few counts. The chain combines TRBV7-9 with TRBJ2-3, with 8 bases that match TRBD2. The CDR3 has 14 residues. J lost 0 bases, V lost 6 bases, and 2 bases had no gene match. Germline V lookup: CDR1 SEHNR, CDR2 FQNEAQ (reference sequence). CDR3 loop: CASRGGGSTDTQYF. Here the CDR3 DNA reads TGTGCCAGCAGAGGCGGGGGGAGCACAGATACGCAGTATTTT. The full variable domain, with the rest looked up from reference TRBV7-9 and TRBJ2-3, is DTGVSQNPRHKITKRGQNVTFRCDPISEHNRLYWYRQTLGQGPEFLTYFQNEAQLEKSRLLSDRFSAERPKGSFSTLEIQRTEQGDSAMYLCASRGGGSTDTQYFGPGTRLTVL.

The V and J genes are TRBV19 and TRBJ2-4; D ambiguous. The CDR3 runs 15 residues. V lost 5 bases and J lost 0, with 11 bases in between. Germline CDR1 is LNHDA and CDR2 is SQIVND (reference sequence). The CDR3 DNA is TGTGCCAGTAGTTCCTGGGCTATAGCCAAAAACATTCAGTACTTC. Its translation: CASSSWAIAKNIQYF. Full variable domain (rest looked up from reference TRBV19 and TRBJ2-4): DGGITQSPKYLFRKEGQNVTLSCEQNLNHDAMYWYRQDPGQGLRLIYYSQIVNDFQKGDIAEGYSVSREKKESFPLTVTSAQKNPTAFYLCASSSWAIAKNIQYFGAGTRLSVL.

V usage is TRBV19 and J usage is TRBJ1-1, with D possibly being TRBD1 (6 bases). V lost 9 bases, J lost 1 base, and 12 bases lay in between. Germline CDR1 LNHDA, CDR2 SQIVND (reference sequence). This CDR3 comprises 13 residues. The CDR3 DNA follows: TGTGCCAGCCAAACAGGGCCGAACACTGAAGCTTTCTTT. Its translation: CASQTGPNTEAFF.

This clone was seen a few times. The genes are TRBV9 and TRBJ2-2, with 8 bases lining up with TRBD1. The CDR3 is 16 amino acids. Unmatched junction bases numbered 10, after V lost 2 bases and J lost 7 bases. CDR1 is SGDLS and CDR2 is YYNGEE in the germline V gene. CDR3 region: CASSVGQGGFYGELFF. The CDR3 coding sequence is TGTGCCAGCAGCGTCGGACAGGGCGGCTTCTACGGGGAGCTGTTTTTT.

The gene calls are TRBV6-5 and TRBJ2-2, with TRBD1 identical over 7 bases. The CDR3 sequence is 13 residues long. V was pared by 8 bases and J by 2 bases, with 2 bases of the junction left unmatched. Germline CDR1 is MNHEY and CDR2 is SVGAGI. The chain's CDR3 is CASRQGNTGELFF. The CDR3 nucleotides are TGTGCCAGCCGACAGGGAAACACCGGGGAGCTGTTTTTT.